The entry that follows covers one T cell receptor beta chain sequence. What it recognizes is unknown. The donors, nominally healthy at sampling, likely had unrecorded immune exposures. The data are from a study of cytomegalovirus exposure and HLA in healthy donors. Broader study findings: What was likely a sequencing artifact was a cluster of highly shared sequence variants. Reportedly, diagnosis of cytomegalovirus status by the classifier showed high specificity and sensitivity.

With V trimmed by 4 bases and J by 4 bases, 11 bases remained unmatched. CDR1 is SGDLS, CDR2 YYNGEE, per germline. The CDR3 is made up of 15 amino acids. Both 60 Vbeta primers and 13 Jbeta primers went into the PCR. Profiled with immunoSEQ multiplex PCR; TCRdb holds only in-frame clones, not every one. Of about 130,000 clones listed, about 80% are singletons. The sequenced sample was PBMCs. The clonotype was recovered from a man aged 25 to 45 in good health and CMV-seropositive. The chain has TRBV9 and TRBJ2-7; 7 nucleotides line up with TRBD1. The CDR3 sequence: CASSRRQGGWYEQYF. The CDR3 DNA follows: TGTGCCAGCAGCAGAAGACAGGGTGGGTGGTACGAGCAGTACTTC.